Presented here are 9 T cell receptor beta chains from one specimen sequenced in a study of vaccination and CD4 T cells after COVID-19. Treatment here: 10-day PBMC culture with coronavirus spike peptide pools or control peptides (ViraFEST assay). The assay that was used to sequence DNA from cultured CD4+ T cells was the Oncomine TCR Beta short-read assay. TCRdb analysed the PCR reads with MiXCR anew, one entry per CDR3 protein. The sample gives under 20,000 distinct CDR3 sequences, about 42% of which show up once; about 26% is in the top ten. Antigens of these TCRs are unknown. Source: CD4+ T cells from blood, cultured in vitro, taken before SARS-CoV-2 vaccination. These receptors all stem from a human donor who received a COVID-19 vaccine.

This rearrangement joins TRBV12-3 or TRBV12-4 to TRBJ1-2; no firm D call. V was trimmed by 2 bases and J by 3 bases, leaving 7 bases between them. The CDR3 is 13 amino acids. CDR3 region: CASSLSGYYGYTF. CDR3 in DNA: TGTGCCAGCAGTTTATCCGGCTACTATGGCTACACCTTC.

The CDR3 protein is CASNSYRISYEQYF. DNA of the CDR3: TGTGCCAGCAATTCATACAGGATCTCCTACGAGCAGTACTTC. The chain is built from TRBV6-1 and TRBJ2-7; TRBD1 is a possible D gene (5 bases). CDR1 is MNHNS, CDR2 SASEGT, per germline. The CDR3 spans 14 residues. V lost 7 bases and J lost 0, with 13 bases in between.

The chain uses TRBV5-4 and TRBJ2-7, with TRBD2 identical over 7 bases. This CDR3 contains 15 residues. With V trimmed by 4 bases and J by 3 bases, 10 bases remained unmatched. Germline V gene sequence: CDR1 SGHNT, CDR2 YYREEE (reference sequence). CDR3: CASSRGGGRDYEQYF. The CDR3 DNA is TGTGCCAGCAGCCGCGGGGGAGGTCGGGACTACGAGCAGTACTTC.

This clonotype has a handful of counts. The rearrangement uses TRBV19 and TRBJ2-1, with 8 nucleotides matching TRBD2. The germline CDR1 and CDR2 sequences are LNHDA and SQIVND (reference sequence). Trimming took 9 bases from V and 2 from J; bases not matched to a gene: 6. This CDR3 has 14 residues. The CDR3 bases are TGTGCCAGCTGGGGGGGACTAGCCTACAATGAGCAGTTCTTC. Translation: CASWGGLAYNEQFF.

The chain has TRBV19 and TRBJ2-1; 11 nucleotides agree with TRBD2. CDR1 LNHDA and CDR2 SQIVND come from the germline V gene (reference sequence). The CDR3 runs to 17 residues. Losses at the gene ends were 3 bases for V and 4 bases for J; bases not matched to a gene: 8. The CDR3 spells CASSMILAGGRYNEQFF. The CDR3 nucleotides are TGTGCCAGTAGTATGATCCTAGCGGGGGGTAGGTACAATGAGCAGTTCTTC.

The V call is TRBV6-5, the J call TRBJ2-7, with 12 bases identical to TRBD1. The junction had 5 bases not matched to a gene; V was cut back by 3 bases and J by 5 bases. The CDR3 extends over 15 amino acids. Per the germline V gene, CDR1 is MNHEY and CDR2 is SVGAGI. CDR3 sequence: CASSYWGQGAHEQYF. The CDR3 nucleotides read TGTGCCAGCAGTTATTGGGGACAGGGGGCCCACGAGCAGTACTTC.

The chain joins TRBV19 to TRBJ1-1; 7 bases align to TRBD1. Germline CDR1 LNHDA, CDR2 SQIVND (reference sequence). Germline trimming cut 6 bases from V and 1 base from J; bases unmatched to any gene: 5. The CDR3 extends over 14 amino acids. CDR3 DNA sequence: TGTGCCAGTAGCCAGGGGGGGGCGAACACTGAAGCTTTCTTT. Translating gives CASSQGGANTEAFF.

The V gene is TRBV18, the J gene TRBJ1-6; 8 bases are shared with TRBD1. Germline V gene data show CDR1 as KGHSH and CDR2 as LQKENI. This CDR3 region has 14 residues. Losses at the gene ends were 8 bases for V and 10 bases for J; bases not matched to a gene: 10. This chain's CDR3 is CASTEGQGASPLHF. CDR3 in DNA: TGTGCCAGCACTGAAGGACAGGGAGCATCACCCCTCCACTTT.

V and J are TRBV6-1 and TRBJ2-3, with a tentative D call TRBD2 (5 bases). This CDR3 spans 12 amino acids. The germline CDR1 and CDR2 sequences are MNHNS and SASEGT. V gave up 5 bases and J gave up 2 bases, with 5 bases separating them. CDR3 residues: CASSRDTDTQYF. CDR3 sequence (DNA): TGTGCCAGCAGTCGGGACACAGATACGCAGTATTTT.